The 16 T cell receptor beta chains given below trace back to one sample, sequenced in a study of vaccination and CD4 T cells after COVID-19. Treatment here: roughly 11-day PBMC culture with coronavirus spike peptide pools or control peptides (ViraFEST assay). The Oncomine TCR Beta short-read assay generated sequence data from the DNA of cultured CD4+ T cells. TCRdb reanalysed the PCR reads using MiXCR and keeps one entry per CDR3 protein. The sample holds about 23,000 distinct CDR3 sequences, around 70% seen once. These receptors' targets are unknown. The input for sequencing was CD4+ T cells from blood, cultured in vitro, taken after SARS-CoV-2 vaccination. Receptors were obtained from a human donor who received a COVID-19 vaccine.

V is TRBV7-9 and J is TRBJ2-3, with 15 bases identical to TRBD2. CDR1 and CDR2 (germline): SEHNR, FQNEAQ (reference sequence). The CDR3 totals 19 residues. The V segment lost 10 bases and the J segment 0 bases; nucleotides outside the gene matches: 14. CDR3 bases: TGTGCCACCACCGGGACTAGCGGGGGGCGCTCCTCTAGCACAGATACGCAGTATTTT. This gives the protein CATTGTSGGRSSSTDTQYF.

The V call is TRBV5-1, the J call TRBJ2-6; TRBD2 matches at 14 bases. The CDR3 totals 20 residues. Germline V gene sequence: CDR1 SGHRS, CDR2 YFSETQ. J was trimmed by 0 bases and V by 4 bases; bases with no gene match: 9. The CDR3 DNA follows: TGCGCCAGCAGCCCGCGGACTAGCGGGGGGCACCTCTCTGGGGCCAACGTCCTGACTTTC. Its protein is CASSPRTSGGHLSGANVLTF.

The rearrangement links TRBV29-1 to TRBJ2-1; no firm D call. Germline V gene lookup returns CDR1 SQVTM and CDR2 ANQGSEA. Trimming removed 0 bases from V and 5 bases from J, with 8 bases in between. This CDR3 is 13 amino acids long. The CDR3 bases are TGCAGCGTTGAAGATCTCTGGCACAATGAGCAGTTCTTC. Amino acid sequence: CSVEDLWHNEQFF.

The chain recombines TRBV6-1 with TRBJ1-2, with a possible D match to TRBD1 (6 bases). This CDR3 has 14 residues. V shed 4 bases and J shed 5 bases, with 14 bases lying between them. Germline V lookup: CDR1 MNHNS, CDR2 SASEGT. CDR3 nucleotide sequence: TGTGCCAGCAGTGTGACCTTGACAGGTTATGGCTACACCTTC. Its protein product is CASSVTLTGYGYTF.

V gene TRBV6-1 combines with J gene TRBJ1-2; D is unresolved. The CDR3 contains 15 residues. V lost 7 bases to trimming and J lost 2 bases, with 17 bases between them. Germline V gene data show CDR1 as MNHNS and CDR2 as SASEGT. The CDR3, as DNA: TGTGCCAGCACCCCAGGAAGGGCCCCGAACTATGGCTACACCTTC. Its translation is CASTPGRAPNYGYTF.

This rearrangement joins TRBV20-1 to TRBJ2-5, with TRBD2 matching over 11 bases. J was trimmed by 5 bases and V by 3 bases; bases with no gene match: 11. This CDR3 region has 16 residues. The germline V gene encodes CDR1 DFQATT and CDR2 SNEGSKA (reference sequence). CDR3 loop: CSASPGTSGRGETQYF. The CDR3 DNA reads TGCAGTGCTAGTCCCGGGACTAGCGGTCGGGGGGAGACCCAGTACTTC.

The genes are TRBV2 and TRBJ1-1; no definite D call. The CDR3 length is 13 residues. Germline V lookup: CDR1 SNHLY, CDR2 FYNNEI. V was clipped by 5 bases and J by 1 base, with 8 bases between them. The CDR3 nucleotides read TGTGCCAGCAGTAAACAACCGAACACTGAAGCTTTCTTT. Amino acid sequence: CASSKQPNTEAFF.

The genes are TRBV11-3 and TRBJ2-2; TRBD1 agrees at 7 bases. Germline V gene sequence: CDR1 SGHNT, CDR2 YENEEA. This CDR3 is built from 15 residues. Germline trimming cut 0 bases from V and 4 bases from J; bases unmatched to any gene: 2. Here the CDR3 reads CASSLDPGGTGELFF. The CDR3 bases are TGTGCCAGCAGCTTAGATCCAGGGGGCACCGGGGAGCTGTTTTTT.

CDR3 loop: CASSLFRDFEETQYF. The CDR3 coding sequence is TGTGCCAGCAGCTTATTCCGGGACTTCGAAGAGACCCAGTACTTC. The chain joins TRBV11-3 to TRBJ2-5, with D perhaps TRBD2 (6 bases). The length of the CDR3 is 15 residues. The V and J ends lost 2 bases and 3 bases respectively, with 13 bases between them. Germline V lookup: CDR1 SGHNT, CDR2 YENEEA.

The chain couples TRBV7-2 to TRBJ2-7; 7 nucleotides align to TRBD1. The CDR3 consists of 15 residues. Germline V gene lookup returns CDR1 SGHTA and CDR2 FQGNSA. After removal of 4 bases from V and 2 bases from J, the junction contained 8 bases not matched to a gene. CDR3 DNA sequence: TGTGCCAGCAGCTCGAGCCGACAGGGCGCCTACGAGCAGTACTTC. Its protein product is CASSSSRQGAYEQYF.

CDR3: CAISADRVAKNIQYF. In nucleotides, the CDR3 is TGTGCCATCAGTGCCGACCGGGTAGCCAAAAACATTCAGTACTTC. The chain recombines TRBV10-3 with TRBJ2-4; no clear D. Trimming took off 4 bases at V and 0 bases at J, with 10 bases between the two ends. Germline V gives CDR1 ENHRY, CDR2 SYGVKD. This CDR3 region has 15 residues.

CDR3 region: CAWGIGTGVSTDTQYF. DNA for the CDR3: TGTGCCTGGGGTATCGGGACAGGGGTTAGCACAGATACGCAGTATTTT. J is TRBJ2-3 and V is TRBV30; TRBD1 aligns across 10 bases. The CDR3 length is 16 residues. With 5 bases clipped from V and 0 bases from J, the junction kept 8 bases outside the gene matches. Germline CDR1 GTSNPN, CDR2 SVGIG (reference sequence).

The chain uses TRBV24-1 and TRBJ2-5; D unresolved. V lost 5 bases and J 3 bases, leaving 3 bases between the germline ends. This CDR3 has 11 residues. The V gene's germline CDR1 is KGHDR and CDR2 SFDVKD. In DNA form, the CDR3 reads TGTGCCACCAGTGCCAAAGAGACCCAGTACTTC. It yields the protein CATSAKETQYF.

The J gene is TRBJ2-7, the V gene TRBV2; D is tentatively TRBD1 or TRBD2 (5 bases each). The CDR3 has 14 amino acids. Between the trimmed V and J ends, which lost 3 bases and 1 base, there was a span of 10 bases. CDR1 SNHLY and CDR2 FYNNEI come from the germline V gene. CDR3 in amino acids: CASSESRESYEQYF. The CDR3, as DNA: TGTGCCAGCAGTGAGTCCAGGGAGTCCTACGAGCAGTACTTC.

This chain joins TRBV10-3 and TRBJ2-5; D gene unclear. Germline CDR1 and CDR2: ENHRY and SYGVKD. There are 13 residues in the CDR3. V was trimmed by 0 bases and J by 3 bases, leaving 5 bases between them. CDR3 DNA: TGTGCCATCAGTGAGTCGGCGGAAGAGACCCAGTACTTC. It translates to CAISESAEETQYF.

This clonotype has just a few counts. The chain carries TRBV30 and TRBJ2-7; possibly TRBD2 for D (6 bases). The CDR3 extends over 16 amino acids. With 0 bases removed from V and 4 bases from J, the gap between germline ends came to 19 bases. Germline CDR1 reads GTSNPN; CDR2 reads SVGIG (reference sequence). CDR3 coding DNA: TGTGCCTGGAGTGTCCGAACGGGGGTCTCGGTATACGAGCAGTACTTC. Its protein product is CAWSVRTGVSVYEQYF.